Listed below are T cell receptor beta chains from one sample, sequenced in a study of Graves' ophthalmopathy and Graves' hyperthyroidism. A single record per CDR3 protein comes from TCRdb applying MiXCR to the multiplex PCR reads. The table shows fewer than 600,000 distinct CDR3 sequences, with approximately 14% occurring only once. The sample taken for sequencing was blood. These receptors were obtained from a woman aged 30 to 39 with Graves' ophthalmopathy. The CDR3 runs from the conserved cysteine through the conserved F or W. The D gene is left open where the match is weak. For some rows the clone size is stated as once, few or many, or as a class when expanded; others skip it.

v_gene: TRBV10-3
abundance: few
j_gene: TRBJ1-5
d_gene: -
CDR3aa: CAISEGQPFSNQPQHF
CDR3nt: TGTGCCATCAGTGAGGGACAGCCTTTTAGCAATCAGCCCCAGCATTTT

v_gene: TRBV6-5
abundance: many
j_gene: TRBJ1-2
d_gene: TRBD1
CDR3aa: CASRTRDSGYTF
CDR3nt: TGTGCCAGCAGGACACGGGACAGTGGCTACACCTTC

v_gene: TRBV27
abundance: -
j_gene: TRBJ2-7
d_gene: TRBD2
CDR3aa: CAGIAGGLWYEQYF
CDR3nt: TGTGCCGGAATAGCGGGAGGGCTGTGGTACGAGCAGTACTTC

v_gene: TRBV28
abundance: few
j_gene: TRBJ1-5
d_gene: -
CDR3aa: CASGPTENQPQHF
CDR3nt: TGTGCCAGCGGCCCGACGGAGAATCAGCCCCAGCATTTT

v_gene: TRBV6-5
abundance: few
j_gene: TRBJ2-2
d_gene: TRBD1
CDR3aa: CASSYRGQTTGELFF
CDR3nt: TGTGCCAGCAGTTACCGGGGACAGACCACCGGGGAGCTGTTTTTT

v_gene: TRBV6-1
abundance: many
j_gene: TRBJ1-6
d_gene: -
CDR3aa: CASSRDVAVYNSPLHF
CDR3nt: TGTGCCAGCAGTAGAGACGTGGCGGTCTATAATTCACCCCTCCACTTT

v_gene: TRBV20-1
abundance: many
j_gene: TRBJ2-5
d_gene: TRBD2
CDR3aa: CSALRSGGAQETQYF
CDR3nt: TGCAGTGCCCTCCGGAGCGGGGGGGCTCAAGAGACCCAGTACTTC

v_gene: TRBV6-2/TRBV6-3
abundance: many
j_gene: TRBJ1-5
d_gene: -
CDR3aa: CASSYSTRYLYSNQPQHF
CDR3nt: TGTGCCAGCAGTTACTCGACTCGATACCTATATAGCAATCAGCCCCAGCATTTT

v_gene: TRBV6-5
abundance: many
j_gene: TRBJ1-1
d_gene: -
CDR3aa: CASSYIGPGTQATEAFF
CDR3nt: TGTGCCAGCAGTTACATCGGCCCGGGGACTCAGGCCACTGAAGCTTTCTTT

v_gene: TRBV29-1
abundance: many
j_gene: TRBJ1-1
d_gene: -
CDR3aa: CSVAPNTEAFF
CDR3nt: TGCAGCGTTGCCCCTAACACTGAAGCTTTCTTT

v_gene: TRBV7-9
abundance: -
j_gene: TRBJ2-5
d_gene: -
CDR3aa: CASSLAFPGETQYF
CDR3nt: TGTGCCAGCAGCTTAGCGTTTCCCGGAGAGACCCAGTACTTC

v_gene: TRBV27
abundance: many
j_gene: TRBJ2-3
d_gene: -
CDR3aa: CASSLSRSGSGATQYF
CDR3nt: TGTGCCAGCAGTTTAAGTAGGTCGGGTAGTGGGGCTACGCAGTATTTT

v_gene: TRBV20-1
abundance: many
j_gene: TRBJ2-6
d_gene: -
CDR3aa: CSARDLGDSGANVLTF
CDR3nt: TGCAGTGCTAGAGATTTAGGGGACTCTGGGGCCAACGTCCTGACTTTC

v_gene: TRBV28
abundance: many
j_gene: TRBJ1-1
d_gene: -
CDR3aa: CASSPPVGGSVNTEAFF
CDR3nt: TGTGCCAGCAGTCCGCCCGTCGGGGGATCGGTGAACACTGAAGCTTTCTTT

v_gene: TRBV6-5
abundance: many
j_gene: TRBJ2-7
d_gene: TRBD1
CDR3aa: CASSWTGVEQYF
CDR3nt: TGTGCCAGCAGTTGGACAGGGGTTGAGCAGTACTTC

v_gene: TRBV4-1
abundance: -
j_gene: TRBJ2-7
d_gene: TRBD2
CDR3aa: CASSLSGVSSYEQYF
CDR3nt: TGCGCCAGCAGTCTTAGCGGGGTGAGCTCCTACGAGCAGTACTTC

v_gene: TRBV6-1
abundance: many
j_gene: TRBJ2-7
d_gene: -
CDR3aa: CASSPRGVSEQYF
CDR3nt: TGTGCCAGCAGCCCCCGTGGGGTATCCGAGCAGTACTTC

v_gene: TRBV12-3/TRBV12-4
abundance: many
j_gene: TRBJ1-1
d_gene: -
CDR3aa: CASSLWGVNTEAFF
CDR3nt: TGTGCCAGCAGTTTATGGGGGGTAAACACTGAAGCTTTCTTT

v_gene: TRBV29-1
abundance: many
j_gene: TRBJ2-7
d_gene: TRBD2
CDR3aa: CSVGGTSETYEQYF
CDR3nt: TGCAGCGTTGGCGGGACTAGCGAGACCTACGAGCAGTACTTC

v_gene: TRBV20-1
abundance: many
j_gene: TRBJ2-5
d_gene: -
CDR3aa: CSANQGSVETQYF
CDR3nt: TGCAGTGCTAATCAAGGGTCCGTAGAGACCCAGTACTTC

v_gene: TRBV20-1
abundance: many
j_gene: TRBJ2-5
d_gene: TRBD2
CDR3aa: CSAGSSGTIQETQYF
CDR3nt: TGCAGTGCTGGGTCTAGCGGGACCATCCAAGAGACCCAGTACTTC

v_gene: TRBV20-1
abundance: -
j_gene: TRBJ1-6
d_gene: -
CDR3aa: CSSRGKGIEANSPLHF
CDR3nt: TGCAGTTCTAGAGGCAAGGGAATAGAGGCAAATTCACCCCTCCACTTT

v_gene: TRBV28
abundance: many
j_gene: TRBJ1-5
d_gene: -
CDR3aa: CALGIRGQPQHF
CDR3nt: TGTGCCCTGGGGATTAGAGGTCAGCCCCAGCATTTT

v_gene: TRBV11-2
abundance: many
j_gene: TRBJ2-4
d_gene: TRBD2
CDR3aa: CASSLGLADPIQYF
CDR3nt: TGTGCCAGCAGCTTAGGACTAGCGGATCCCATTCAGTACTTC

v_gene: TRBV5-1
abundance: -
j_gene: TRBJ2-2
d_gene: -
CDR3aa: CASSSLSGPNTGELFF
CDR3nt: TGCGCCAGCAGCTCACTCTCGGGACCCAACACCGGGGAGCTGTTTTTT

v_gene: TRBV2
abundance: many
j_gene: TRBJ2-7
d_gene: -
CDR3aa: CASRDLYEQYF
CDR3nt: TGTGCCAGCAGGGACCTCTACGAGCAGTACTTC

v_gene: TRBV6-1
abundance: many
j_gene: TRBJ2-7
d_gene: TRBD2
CDR3aa: CASSETSGRGEQYF
CDR3nt: TGTGCCAGCAGTGAGACTAGCGGGAGAGGCGAGCAGTACTTC

v_gene: TRBV6-1
abundance: many
j_gene: TRBJ1-5
d_gene: -
CDR3aa: CASSEAPHQDLRVLQPQHF
CDR3nt: TGTGCCAGCAGTGAGGCCCCGCACCAGGACCTCCGAGTTCTTCAGCCCCAGCATTTT